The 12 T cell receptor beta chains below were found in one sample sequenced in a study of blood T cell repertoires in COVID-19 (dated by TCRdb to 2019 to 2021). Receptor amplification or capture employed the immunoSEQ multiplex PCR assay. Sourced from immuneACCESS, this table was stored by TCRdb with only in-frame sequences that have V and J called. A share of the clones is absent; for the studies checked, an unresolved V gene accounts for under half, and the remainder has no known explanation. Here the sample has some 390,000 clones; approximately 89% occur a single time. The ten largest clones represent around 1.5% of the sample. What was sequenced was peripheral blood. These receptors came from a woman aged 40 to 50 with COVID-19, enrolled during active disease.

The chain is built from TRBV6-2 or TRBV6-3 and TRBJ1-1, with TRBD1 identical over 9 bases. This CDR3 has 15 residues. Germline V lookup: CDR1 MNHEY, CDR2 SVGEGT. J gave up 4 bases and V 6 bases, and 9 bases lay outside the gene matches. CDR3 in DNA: TGTGCCAGCAGCCCTGGGACAGGGAGGACCACTGAAGCTTTCTTT. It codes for CASSPGTGRTTEAFF.

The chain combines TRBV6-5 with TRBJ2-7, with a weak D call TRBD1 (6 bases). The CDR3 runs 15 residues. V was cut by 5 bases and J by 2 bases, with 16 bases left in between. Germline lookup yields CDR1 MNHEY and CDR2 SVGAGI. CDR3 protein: CASSTDRRFAYEQYF. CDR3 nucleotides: TGTGCCAGCAGTACGGACAGAAGATTTGCCTACGAGCAGTACTTC.

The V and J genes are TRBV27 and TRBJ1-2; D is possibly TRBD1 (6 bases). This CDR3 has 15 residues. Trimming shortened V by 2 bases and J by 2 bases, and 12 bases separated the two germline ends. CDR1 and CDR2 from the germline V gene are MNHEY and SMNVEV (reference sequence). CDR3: CASSLLGQPNYGYTF. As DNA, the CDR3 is TGTGCCAGCAGTTTACTTGGACAGCCAAACTATGGCTACACCTTC.

The CDR3 region is CASSLLTAYEQYF. The CDR3 bases are TGTGCCAGCAGCTTATTGACTGCCTACGAGCAGTACTTC. This rearrangement joins TRBV7-9 to TRBJ2-7; D call uncertain. The V and J ends lost 2 bases and 2 bases respectively, with 7 bases between them. CDR1 and CDR2 from the germline V gene are SEHNR and FQNEAQ (reference sequence). This CDR3 is built from 13 residues.

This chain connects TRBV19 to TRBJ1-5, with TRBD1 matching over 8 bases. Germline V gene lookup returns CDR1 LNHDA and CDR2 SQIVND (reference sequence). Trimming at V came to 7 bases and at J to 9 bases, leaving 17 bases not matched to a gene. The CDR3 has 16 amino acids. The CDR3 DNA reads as TGTGCCAGTAACCCCAGTCGGACAGGGAGCCATACGCCCCAGCATTTT. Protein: CASNPSRTGSHTPQHF.

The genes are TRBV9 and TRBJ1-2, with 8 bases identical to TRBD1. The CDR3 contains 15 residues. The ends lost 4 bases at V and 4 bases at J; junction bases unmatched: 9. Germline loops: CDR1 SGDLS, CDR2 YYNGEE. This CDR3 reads CASSYTGGAVYGYTF. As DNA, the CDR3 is TGTGCCAGCAGCTACACAGGGGGAGCGGTCTATGGCTACACCTTC.

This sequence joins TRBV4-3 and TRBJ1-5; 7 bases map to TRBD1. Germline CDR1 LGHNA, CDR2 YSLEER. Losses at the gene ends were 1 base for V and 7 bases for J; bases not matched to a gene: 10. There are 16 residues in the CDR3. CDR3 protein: CASSQGIDRAGQPQHF. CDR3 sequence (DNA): TGCGCCAGCAGCCAAGGCATCGACAGGGCGGGACAGCCCCAGCATTTT.

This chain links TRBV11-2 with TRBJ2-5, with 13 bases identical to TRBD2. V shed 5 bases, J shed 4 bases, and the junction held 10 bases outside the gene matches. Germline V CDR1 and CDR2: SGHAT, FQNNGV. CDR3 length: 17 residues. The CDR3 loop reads CASSPGPGLAGRETQYF. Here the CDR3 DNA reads TGTGCCAGCAGCCCTGGGCCGGGACTAGCGGGACGAGAGACCCAGTACTTC. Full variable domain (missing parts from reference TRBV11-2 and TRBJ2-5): EAGVAQSPRYKIIEKRQSVAFWCNPISGHATLYWYQQILGQGPKLLIQFQNNGVVDDSQLPKDRFSAERLKGVDSTLKIQPAKLEDSAVYLCASSPGPGLAGRETQYFGPGTRLLVL.

CDR3 residues: CSVEPRAETQYF. The CDR3 nucleotides are TGCAGCGTTGAACCCAGGGCGGAGACCCAGTACTTC. The chain couples TRBV29-1 to TRBJ2-5, with D possibly being TRBD1 (5 bases). V lost 2 bases and J lost 5, with 9 bases in between. Per the germline V gene, CDR1 is SQVTM and CDR2 is ANQGSEA. The CDR3 runs 12 residues.

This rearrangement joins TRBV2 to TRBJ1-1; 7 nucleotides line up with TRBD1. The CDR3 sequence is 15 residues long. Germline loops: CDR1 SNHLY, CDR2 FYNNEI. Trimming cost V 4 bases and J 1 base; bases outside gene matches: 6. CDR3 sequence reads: CASSGRGLKNTEAFF. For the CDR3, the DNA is TGTGCCAGCAGTGGGAGGGGGCTAAAGAACACTGAAGCTTTCTTT.

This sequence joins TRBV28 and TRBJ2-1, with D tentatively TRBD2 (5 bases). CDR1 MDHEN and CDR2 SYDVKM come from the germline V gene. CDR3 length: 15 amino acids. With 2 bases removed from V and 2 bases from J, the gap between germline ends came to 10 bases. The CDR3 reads CASSLLGEAYNEQFF. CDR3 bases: TGTGCCAGCAGTTTACTCGGGGAAGCCTACAATGAGCAGTTCTTC.

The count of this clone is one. CDR3 protein: CASSRRTESSYEQYF. DNA of the CDR3: TGTGCCAGCAGCCGAAGGACAGAAAGCTCCTACGAGCAGTACTTC. V gene TRBV7-9 combines with J gene TRBJ2-7; D perhaps matches TRBD1 (6 bases). Deletions cut 5 bases from V and 0 bases from J, with 14 bases between. Germline CDR1 SEHNR, CDR2 FQNEAQ (reference sequence). There are 15 residues in the CDR3.